The entry below describes one TCR beta chain. These data originate in a study of blood T cell repertoires in COVID-19. Overall study context: Sources were T cells, B-cell-depleted T cells, or PBMCs; the material itself was cDNA or gDNA.

Sequencing used immunoSEQ multiplex PCR; TCRdb keeps in-frame clones, though not all of them. Seen here are some 47,000 clones, approximately 86% observed once, and the top ten hold around 3%. The clonotype was recovered from a woman aged 80 or over with acute or convalescent COVID-19. The sample taken for sequencing was peripheral blood.

CDR3 bases: TGTGCCAGCAGCTTAGACTCTGAGGAGACCCAGTACTTC. Its translation is CASSLDSEETQYF. The chain couples TRBV11-2 to TRBJ2-5; no clear D gene. This CDR3 contains 13 residues. CDR1 and CDR2 (germline): SGHAT, FQNNGV. Trimming shortened V by 0 bases and J by 5 bases, and 7 bases separated the two germline ends.